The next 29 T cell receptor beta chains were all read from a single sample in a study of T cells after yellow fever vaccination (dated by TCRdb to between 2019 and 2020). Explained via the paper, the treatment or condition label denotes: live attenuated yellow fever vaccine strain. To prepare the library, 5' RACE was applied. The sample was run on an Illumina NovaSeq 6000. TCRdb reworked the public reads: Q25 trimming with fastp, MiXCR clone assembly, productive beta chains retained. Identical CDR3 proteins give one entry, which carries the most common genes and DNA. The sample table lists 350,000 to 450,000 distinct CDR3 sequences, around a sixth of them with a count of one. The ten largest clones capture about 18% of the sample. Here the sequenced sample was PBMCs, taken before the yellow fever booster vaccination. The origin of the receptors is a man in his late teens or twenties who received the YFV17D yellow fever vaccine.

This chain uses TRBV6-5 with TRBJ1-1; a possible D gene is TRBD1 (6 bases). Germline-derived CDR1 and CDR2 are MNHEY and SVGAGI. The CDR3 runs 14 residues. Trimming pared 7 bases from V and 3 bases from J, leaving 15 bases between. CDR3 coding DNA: TGTGCCAGCACCAAACAGGGATTTCACACTGAAGCTTTCTTT. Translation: CASTKQGFHTEAFF.

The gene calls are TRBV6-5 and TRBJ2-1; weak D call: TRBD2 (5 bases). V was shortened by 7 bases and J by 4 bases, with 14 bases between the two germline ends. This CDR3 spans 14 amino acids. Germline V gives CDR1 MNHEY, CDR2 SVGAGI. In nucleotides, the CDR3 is TGTGCCAGCACCCTTAGAGGGCGATACAATGAGCAGTTCTTC. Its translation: CASTLRGRYNEQFF.

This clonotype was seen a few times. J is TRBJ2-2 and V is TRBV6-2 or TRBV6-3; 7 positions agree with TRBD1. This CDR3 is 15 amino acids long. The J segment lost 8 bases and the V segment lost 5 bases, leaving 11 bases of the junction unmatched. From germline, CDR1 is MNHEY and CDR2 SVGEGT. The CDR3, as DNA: TGTGCCAGCAGTCCCCGGGACAGCCCGGGAGGGGAGCTGTTTTTT. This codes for CASSPRDSPGGELFF.

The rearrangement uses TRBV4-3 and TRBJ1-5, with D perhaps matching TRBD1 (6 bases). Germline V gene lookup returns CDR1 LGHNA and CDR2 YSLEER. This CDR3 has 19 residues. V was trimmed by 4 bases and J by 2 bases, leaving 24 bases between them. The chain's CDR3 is CASSPPRVGGFLGNQPQHF. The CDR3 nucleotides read TGCGCCAGCAGCCCACCCCGGGTAGGGGGATTTCTGGGCAATCAGCCCCAGCATTTT.

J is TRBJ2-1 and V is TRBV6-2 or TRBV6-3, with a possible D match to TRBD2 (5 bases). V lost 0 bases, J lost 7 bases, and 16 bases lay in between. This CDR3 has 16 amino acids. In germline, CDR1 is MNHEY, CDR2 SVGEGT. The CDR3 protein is CASSYSGFSGINEQFF. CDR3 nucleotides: TGTGCCAGCAGTTACTCGGGTTTTTCGGGAATAAATGAGCAGTTCTTC.

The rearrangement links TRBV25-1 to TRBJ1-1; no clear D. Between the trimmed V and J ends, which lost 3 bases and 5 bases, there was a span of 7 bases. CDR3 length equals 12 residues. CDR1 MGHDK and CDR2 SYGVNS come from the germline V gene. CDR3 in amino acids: CASSDARTEAFF. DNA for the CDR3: TGTGCCAGCAGTGATGCCAGAACTGAAGCTTTCTTT.

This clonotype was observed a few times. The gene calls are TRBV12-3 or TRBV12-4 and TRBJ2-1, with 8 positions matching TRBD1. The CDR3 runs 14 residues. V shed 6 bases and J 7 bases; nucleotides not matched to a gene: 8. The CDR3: CASRIGQGRNEQFF. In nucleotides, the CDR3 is TGTGCCAGCAGAATAGGACAGGGAAGAAATGAGCAGTTCTTC.

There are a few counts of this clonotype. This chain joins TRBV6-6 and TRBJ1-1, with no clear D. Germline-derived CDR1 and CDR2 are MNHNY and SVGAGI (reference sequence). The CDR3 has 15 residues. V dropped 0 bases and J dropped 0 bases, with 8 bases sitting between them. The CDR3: CASSYSTQLNTEAFF. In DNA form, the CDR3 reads TGTGCCAGCAGTTACTCGACACAGCTGAACACTGAAGCTTTCTTT.

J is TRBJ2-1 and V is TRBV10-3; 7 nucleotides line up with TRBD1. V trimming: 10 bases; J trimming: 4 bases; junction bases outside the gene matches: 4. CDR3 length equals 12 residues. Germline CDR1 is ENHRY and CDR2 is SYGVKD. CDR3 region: CASTGDYNEQFF. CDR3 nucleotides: TGTGCCAGTACAGGGGATTACAATGAGCAGTTCTTC.

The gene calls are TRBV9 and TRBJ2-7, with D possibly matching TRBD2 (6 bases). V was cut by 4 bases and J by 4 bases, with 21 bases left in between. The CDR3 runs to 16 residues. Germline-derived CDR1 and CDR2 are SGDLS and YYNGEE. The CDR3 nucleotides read TGTGCCAGCAGCACCCCCGACGGGACGGGGGAGTACGAGCAGTACGTC. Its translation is CASSTPDGTGEYEQYV.

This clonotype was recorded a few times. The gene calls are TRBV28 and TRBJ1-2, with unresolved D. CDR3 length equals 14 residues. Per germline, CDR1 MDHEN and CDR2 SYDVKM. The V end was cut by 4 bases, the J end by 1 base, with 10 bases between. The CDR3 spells CASSSLAVNYGYTF. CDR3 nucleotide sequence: TGTGCCAGCAGTTCGCTGGCGGTTAACTATGGCTACACCTTC.

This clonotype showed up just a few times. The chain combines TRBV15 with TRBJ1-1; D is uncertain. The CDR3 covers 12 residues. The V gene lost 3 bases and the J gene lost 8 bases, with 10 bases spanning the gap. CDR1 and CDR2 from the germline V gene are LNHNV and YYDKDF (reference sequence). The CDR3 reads CATSSRNGEAFF. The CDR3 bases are TGTGCCACCAGCAGCAGGAATGGCGAAGCTTTCTTT.

The CDR3 spells CASSWTGRTEKLFF. The CDR3 nucleotides are TGTGCCAGCAGTTGGACAGGGCGTACTGAAAAACTGTTTTTT. This chain connects TRBV12-3 or TRBV12-4 to TRBJ1-4; TRBD1 aligns across 8 bases. CDR3 length equals 14 residues. Losses at the gene ends were 4 bases for V and 7 bases for J; bases not matched to a gene: 5.

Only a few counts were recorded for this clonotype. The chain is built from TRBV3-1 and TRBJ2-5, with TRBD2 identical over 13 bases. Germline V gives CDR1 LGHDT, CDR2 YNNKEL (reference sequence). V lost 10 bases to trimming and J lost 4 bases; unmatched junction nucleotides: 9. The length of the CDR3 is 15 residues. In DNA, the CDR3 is TGTGCCACCAGGACTAGCGGGGGATCTGGAGAGACCCAGTACTTC. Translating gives CATRTSGGSGETQYF.

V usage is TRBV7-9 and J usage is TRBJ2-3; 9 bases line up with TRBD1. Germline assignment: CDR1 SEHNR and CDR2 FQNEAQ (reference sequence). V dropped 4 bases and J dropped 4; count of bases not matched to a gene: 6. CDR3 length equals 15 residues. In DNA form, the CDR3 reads TGTGCCAGCAGCTCCGGGACAGGGATGCCAGATACGCAGTATTTT. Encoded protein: CASSSGTGMPDTQYF.

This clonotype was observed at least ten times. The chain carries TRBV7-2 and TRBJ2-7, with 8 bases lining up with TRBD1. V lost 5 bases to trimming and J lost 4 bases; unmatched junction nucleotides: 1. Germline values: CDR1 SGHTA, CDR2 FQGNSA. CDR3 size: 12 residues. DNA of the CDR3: TGTGCCAGCAGCGGACAGGGTTACGAGCAGTACTTC. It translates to CASSGQGYEQYF.

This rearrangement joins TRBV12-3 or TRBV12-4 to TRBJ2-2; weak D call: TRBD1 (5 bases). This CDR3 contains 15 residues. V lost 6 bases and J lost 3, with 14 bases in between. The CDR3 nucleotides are TGTGCCAGCAGGCAGGGTATCTCGGACACCGGGGAGCTGTTTTTT. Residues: CASRQGISDTGELFF.

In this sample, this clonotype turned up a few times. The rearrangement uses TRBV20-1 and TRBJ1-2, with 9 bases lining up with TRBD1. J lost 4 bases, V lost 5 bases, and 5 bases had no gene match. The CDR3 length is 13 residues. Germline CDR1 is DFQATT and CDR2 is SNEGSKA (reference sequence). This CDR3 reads CSAGGQGIYGYTF. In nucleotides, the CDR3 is TGCAGTGCTGGGGGACAGGGCATCTATGGCTACACCTTC.

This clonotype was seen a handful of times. The CDR3 reads CASSLDGRGAYNEQFF. The CDR3 nucleotides are TGTGCCAGCAGCTTGGATGGGCGGGGGGCCTACAATGAGCAGTTCTTC. This chain uses TRBV5-5 with TRBJ2-1; 8 bases align to TRBD2. The trim removed 0 bases at V and 2 bases at J, leaving 4 bases unmatched. The germline CDR1 and CDR2 sequences are SGHKS and YYEKEE (reference sequence). The CDR3 consists of 16 residues.

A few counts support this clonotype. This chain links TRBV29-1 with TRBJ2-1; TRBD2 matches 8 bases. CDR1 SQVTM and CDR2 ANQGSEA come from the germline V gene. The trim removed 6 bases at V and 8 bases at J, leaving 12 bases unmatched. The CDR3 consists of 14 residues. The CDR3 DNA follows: TGCAGCGTCGTCCGGACGGGGGGGCTATATGAGCAGTTCTTC. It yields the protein CSVVRTGGLYEQFF.

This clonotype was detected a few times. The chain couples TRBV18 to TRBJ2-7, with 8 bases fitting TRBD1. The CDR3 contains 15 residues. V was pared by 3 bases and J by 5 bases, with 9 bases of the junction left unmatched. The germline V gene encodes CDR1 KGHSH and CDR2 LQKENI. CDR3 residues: CASSPNDRGSHEQYF. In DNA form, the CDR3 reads TGTGCCAGCTCACCGAACGACAGGGGTTCCCACGAGCAGTACTTC.

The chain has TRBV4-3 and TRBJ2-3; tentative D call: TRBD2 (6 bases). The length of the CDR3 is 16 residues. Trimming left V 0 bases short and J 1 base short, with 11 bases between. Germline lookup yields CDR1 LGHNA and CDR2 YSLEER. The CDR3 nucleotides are TGCGCCAGCAGCCAAGATGCGGGGTGGGGCACAGATACGCAGTATTTT. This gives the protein CASSQDAGWGTDTQYF.

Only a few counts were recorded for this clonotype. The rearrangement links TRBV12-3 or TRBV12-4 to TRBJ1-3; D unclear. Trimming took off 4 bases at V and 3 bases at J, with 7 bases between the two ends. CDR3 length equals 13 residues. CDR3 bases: TGTGCCAGCAGTTCCTTAAATGGAAACACCATATATTTT. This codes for CASSSLNGNTIYF.

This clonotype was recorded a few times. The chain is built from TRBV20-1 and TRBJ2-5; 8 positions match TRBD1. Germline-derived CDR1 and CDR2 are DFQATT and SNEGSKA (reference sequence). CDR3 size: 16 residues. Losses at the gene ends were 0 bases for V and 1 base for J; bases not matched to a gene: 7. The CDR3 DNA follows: TGCAGTGCTAGAGATCCCACAGGGGGGTCCCAAGAGACCCAGTACTTC. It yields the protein CSARDPTGGSQETQYF.

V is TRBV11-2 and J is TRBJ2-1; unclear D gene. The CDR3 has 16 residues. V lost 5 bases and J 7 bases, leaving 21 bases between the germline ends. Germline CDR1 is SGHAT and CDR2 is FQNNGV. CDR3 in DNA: TGTGCCAGCAGCGCCGCTGGGGTACTAAGTGCAAATGAGCAGTTCTTC. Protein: CASSAAGVLSANEQFF.

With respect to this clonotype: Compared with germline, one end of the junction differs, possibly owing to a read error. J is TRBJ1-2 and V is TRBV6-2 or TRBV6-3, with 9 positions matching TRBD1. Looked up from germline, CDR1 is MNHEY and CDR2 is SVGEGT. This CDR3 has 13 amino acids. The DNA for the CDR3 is TGTGCCAGCAGTTACTCGGGTCCGGACAGGGGCCGGTTC. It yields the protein CASSYSGPDRGRF.

This CDR3 reads CASSYAPPGLLGETQYF. The CDR3 DNA reads TGTGCCAGCAGTTACGCCCCCCCGGGACTACTTGGAGAGACCCAGTACTTC. The chain joins TRBV6-2 or TRBV6-3 to TRBJ2-5; 7 nucleotides line up with TRBD2. The V gene's germline CDR1 is MNHEY and CDR2 SVGEGT. The CDR3 length is 17 residues. Trimming at V came to 2 bases and at J to 4 bases, leaving 13 bases not matched to a gene.

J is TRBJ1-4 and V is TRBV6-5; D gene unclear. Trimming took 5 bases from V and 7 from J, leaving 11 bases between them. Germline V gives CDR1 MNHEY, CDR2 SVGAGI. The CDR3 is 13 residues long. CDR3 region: CASSVAASEKLFF. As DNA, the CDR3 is TGTGCCAGCAGTGTGGCAGCAAGTGAAAAACTGTTTTTT.

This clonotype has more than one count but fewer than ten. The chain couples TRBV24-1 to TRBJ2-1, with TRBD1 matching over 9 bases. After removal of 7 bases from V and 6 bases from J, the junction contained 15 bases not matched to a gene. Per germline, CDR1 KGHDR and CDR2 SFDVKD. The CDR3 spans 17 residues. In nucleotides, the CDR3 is TGTGCCACCAGCCTCGGCGAACTGAGACAGGGGGGCAATGAGCAGTTCTTC. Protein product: CATSLGELRQGGNEQFF.